These T cell receptor beta chains were read from a single sample in a study of T-cell reconstitution after alpha-beta-depleted transplantation in children. TCRdb re-called the PCR reads through MiXCR, storing one row per CDR3 protein. This sample yields some 200,000 distinct CDR3 sequences, of which roughly 15% are seen a single time; 13% belongs to the top ten. The sample consisted of PBMCs from the stem cell graft donor, taken from the stem cell graft. The receptors here all came from a human donor who donated a stem cell graft to a child with acute lymphoblastic leukemia. CDR3s leave out the opening cysteine and the closing phenylalanine or tryptophan. The D gene is left open where the match is weak.

D,J,V,CDR3
TRBD1,TRBJ2-7,TRBV10-3,AISETDRGLIYEQY
TRBD2,TRBJ2-1,TRBV29-1,SVEGGRAFYNEQF
TRBD1,TRBJ1-5,TRBV6-1,ASSTGGDNQPQH
TRBD2,TRBJ2-3,TRBV11-3,ASSSRLAGGPDTQY
TRBD1,TRBJ2-2,TRBV6-1,ASSEGQGASGELF
TRBD2,TRBJ2-3,TRBV20-1,SSGREPGGDTQY
NA,TRBJ1-2,TRBV5-1,ASSLTGEGYT
TRBD1,TRBJ1-1,TRBV29-1,SVGRGGDTEAF
TRBD2,TRBJ2-7,TRBV25-1,ASSERREGYEQY
NA,TRBJ2-3,TRBV20-1,SANEGGNTDTQY
TRBD2,TRBJ2-3,TRBV20-1,SARRASGRADTQY
NA,TRBJ2-7,TRBV4-1,ASSQDVFGGNAYEQY
TRBD2,TRBJ2-1,TRBV5-1,ASSSGTSGTQVDEQF
NA,TRBJ1-1,TRBV6-1,ASRRVMNTEAF
NA,TRBJ2-1,TRBV6-4,ASSDSIRASYNEQF
NA,TRBJ1-1,TRBV12-3/TRBV12-4,ASSSPGPNTEAF
NA,TRBJ1-1,TRBV6-5,ASTRVSSGYTEAF
NA,TRBJ1-1,TRBV29-1,SVVKGEGTEAF
TRBD2,TRBJ2-7,TRBV4-1,ASSRLPSGSNYEQY
TRBD2,TRBJ2-3,TRBV5-1,ASTSGRAGFMDTQY
NA,TRBJ2-1,TRBV5-1,ASGQMGPTDNEQF
TRBD2,TRBJ2-1,TRBV27,ASSITSGLYYNEQF
TRBD1,TRBJ2-5,TRBV5-4,ASSADRGEETQY
TRBD1,TRBJ1-2,TRBV20-1,SASLYLTGDYGYT